This TCR beta chain derives from a study of T cells in Graves' hyperthyroidism and ophthalmopathy. Trimming removed 3 bases at V and 1 base at J, with 9 bases between. The CDR3 is 14 residues long. CDR1 is MDHEN, CDR2 SYDVKM, per germline. Ten or more counts support this clonotype. TCR beta CDR3 regions were amplified from RNA. The TCR CDR3 was amplified in a first-round RT-PCR using the HTBI primer set. TCRdb redid the calling of the multiplex PCR reads with MiXCR, one entry per CDR3 protein. The sample lists under 400,000 distinct CDR3 sequences; about 21% were seen once. The hyperthyroidism was newly diagnosed and had lasted under 2 months; the patients were aged 18 to 65.

The chain joins TRBV28 to TRBJ1-2; no definite D call. The clonotype comes from a woman between 45 and 65 years old with Graves' hyperthyroidism. The sample consisted of blood. Written as DNA, the CDR3 is TGTGCCAGCAGTTTGCAAGGGAATAACTATGGCTACACCTTC. Translating gives CASSLQGNNYGYTF.